Listed here are 18 T cell receptor beta chains from one sample, sequenced in a study of T cells in Graves' hyperthyroidism and ophthalmopathy (dated 2019 in TCRdb). Library preparation employed multiplex PCR. Data came from an Illumina HiSeq 2000. TCR beta CDR3 regions were amplified from RNA transcripts. The first round of RT-PCR for the TCR CDR3 was performed with the HTBI primer set and the Qiagen OneStep RT-PCR kit. TCRdb redid the processing of the public reads, applying fastp at Q25 and MiXCR, and retained in-frame beta chains. CDR3 protein sequences are deduplicated, and each keeps its most common genes and DNA. Counted in this sample were about 740,000 distinct CDR3 sequences; 12% to 15% of them appeared once. The top ten clonotypes cover roughly a tenth of the sample. Sequencing input: blood. All receptors derive from a woman younger than 30 with Graves' hyperthyroidism.

This clonotype was detected ten times or more. The V gene is TRBV30, the J gene TRBJ2-5; TRBD2 matches 7 bases. Germline loops: CDR1 GTSNPN, CDR2 SVGIG (reference sequence). V shed 1 base, J shed 0 bases, and the junction held 2 bases outside the gene matches. The CDR3 runs 14 residues. The CDR3 protein is CAWSAGTNQETQYF. The CDR3 nucleotides read TGTGCCTGGAGTGCCGGGACTAACCAAGAGACCCAGTACTTC.

The chain joins TRBV20-1 to TRBJ1-5; 8 bases line up with TRBD1. This CDR3 contains 14 residues. Trimming took 3 bases from V and 6 from J; bases not matched to a gene: 7. Germline V CDR1 and CDR2: DFQATT, SNEGSKA (reference sequence). The CDR3 sequence is CSARAQGAGQPQHF. The CDR3 DNA reads as TGCAGTGCTAGGGCTCAGGGGGCGGGTCAGCCCCAGCATTTT.

This clonotype showed up many times. The chain links TRBV13 to TRBJ2-7, with 8 bases fitting TRBD1. V trimming: 2 bases; J trimming: 1 base; junction bases outside the gene matches: 10. The CDR3 is 17 residues long. Per the germline V gene, CDR1 is PRHDT and CDR2 is FYEKMQ (reference sequence). The CDR3: CASSLKAQGGWSYEQYF. The CDR3 bases are TGTGCCAGCAGCTTAAAGGCACAGGGGGGTTGGTCCTACGAGCAGTACTTC.

This clonotype was detected many times. V usage is TRBV28 and J usage is TRBJ2-1, with 11 bases matching TRBD2. Germline V gene sequence: CDR1 MDHEN, CDR2 SYDVKM. The CDR3 length is 16 residues. Trimming at V came to 6 bases and at J to 2 bases, leaving 6 bases not matched to a gene. The CDR3 sequence is CASRSTSGTTYNEQFF. In DNA, the CDR3 is TGTGCCAGCAGATCGACTAGCGGGACCACCTACAATGAGCAGTTCTTC.

This clonotype has just a few counts. The rearrangement links TRBV6-5 to TRBJ2-1; the match to TRBD2 covers 7 bases. V was pared by 2 bases and J by 10 bases, with 5 bases of the junction left unmatched. There are 13 residues in the CDR3. The germline V gene has CDR1 MNHEY and CDR2 SVGAGI. The CDR3 protein is CASSYRLAEEQFF. Here the CDR3 DNA reads TGTGCCAGCAGTTACCGGCTAGCGGAGGAGCAGTTCTTC.

This rearrangement joins TRBV7-2 to TRBJ2-7; D is unclear. Germline assignment: CDR1 SGHTA and CDR2 FQGNSA. The CDR3 contains 14 residues. With 3 bases removed from V and 3 bases from J, the gap between germline ends came to 12 bases. The CDR3: CASSFSTASYEQYF. The CDR3 DNA reads TGTGCCAGCAGCTTCTCAACGGCCAGCTACGAGCAGTACTTC.

The genes are TRBV7-9 and TRBJ1-1, with D possibly matching TRBD1 (5 bases). Trimming left V 1 base short and J 4 bases short, with 19 bases between. Germline CDR1 is SEHNR and CDR2 is FQNEAQ (reference sequence). The CDR3 totals 17 residues. The CDR3 bases are TGTGCCAGCAGCTTAGAGGTGGTTTCGGGTAGGGGCACTGAAGCTTTCTTT. This gives the protein CASSLEVVSGRGTEAFF.

Ten or more counts support this clonotype. The genes are TRBV6-5 and TRBJ2-5, with 8 bases aligning to TRBD1. The germline V gene has CDR1 MNHEY and CDR2 SVGAGI. Trimming at V came to 1 base and at J to 0 bases, leaving 10 bases not matched to a gene. The length of the CDR3 is 18 residues. The CDR3 protein is CASSYLPPGQGYQETQYF. In DNA, the CDR3 is TGTGCCAGCAGTTACTTACCCCCCGGACAGGGTTACCAAGAGACCCAGTACTTC.

In nucleotides, the CDR3 is TGTGCCAGTAGTATGGGACTAGCAATCAATGAGCAGTTCTTC. Its translation is CASSMGLAINEQFF. The chain combines TRBV19 with TRBJ2-1; 9 positions match TRBD2. V lost 3 bases, J lost 6 bases, and 3 bases stayed unmatched. This CDR3 is built from 14 residues. CDR1 and CDR2 (germline): LNHDA, SQIVND (reference sequence). The full variable domain, with the rest looked up from reference TRBV19 and TRBJ2-1, is DGGITQSPKYLFRKEGQNVTLSCEQNLNHDAMYWYRQDPGQGLRLIYYSQIVNDFQKGDIAEGYSVSREKKESFPLTVTSAQKNPTAFYLCASSMGLAINEQFFGPGTRLTVL.

This clonotype came up many times. CDR3 sequence: CASRTYRTGVGTEAFF. The CDR3 DNA is TGTGCCAGCAGAACATATAGGACAGGGGTGGGCACTGAAGCTTTCTTT. The V and J genes are TRBV6-1 and TRBJ1-1; 9 nucleotides match TRBD1. CDR3 length: 16 amino acids. The V and J ends lost 6 bases and 4 bases, in that order; junction bases with no gene match: 12. Germline V gene lookup returns CDR1 MNHNS and CDR2 SASEGT.

This clonotype appeared a few times. The rearrangement links TRBV19 to TRBJ1-1, with D perhaps TRBD1 (6 bases). Looked up from germline, CDR1 is LNHDA and CDR2 is SQIVND (reference sequence). The CDR3 totals 16 residues. The germline V and J ends were trimmed by 3 bases and 1 base, with 15 bases remaining between them. The CDR3 spells CASSMWTGQPNTEAFF. The CDR3 coding sequence is TGTGCCAGTAGTATGTGGACGGGACAACCGAACACTGAAGCTTTCTTT.

In its sample, this clonotype was seen many times. The gene calls are TRBV7-2 and TRBJ2-2, with D hard to call. This CDR3 region has 14 residues. Germline-derived CDR1 and CDR2 are SGHTA and FQGNSA. Trimming left V 1 base short and J 6 bases short, with 9 bases between. DNA for the CDR3: TGTGCCAGCAGCTTAGGGGGTTCGGCCGGGGAGCTGTTTTTT. Amino acid sequence: CASSLGGSAGELFF.

This clonotype was detected a few times. The chain links TRBV11-3 to TRBJ2-7; no reliable D call. This CDR3 comprises 12 residues. V gave up 0 bases and J gave up 7 bases, with 7 bases separating them. Germline V CDR1 and CDR2: SGHNT, YENEEA. CDR3 amino acids: CASSLDPSEQYF. CDR3 coding DNA: TGTGCCAGCAGCTTAGATCCCTCTGAGCAGTACTTC.

CDR3 sequence (DNA): TGTGCCAGCGAACATACGACAGGTTCCTACGAGCAGTACTTC. This codes for CASEHTTGSYEQYF. The chain joins TRBV6-1 to TRBJ2-7, with a possible D match to TRBD1 (6 bases). From germline, CDR1 is MNHNS and CDR2 SASEGT. The CDR3 consists of 14 residues. Trimming removed 8 bases from V and 1 base from J, with 15 bases in between.

The CDR3 nucleotides read TGTGCCAGCAGCGTAGAGCCAGACTCCTACGAGCAGTACTTC. This encodes CASSVEPDSYEQYF. This sequence joins TRBV9 and TRBJ2-7, with D unresolved. Germline V gene lookup returns CDR1 SGDLS and CDR2 YYNGEE. The CDR3 is made up of 14 amino acids. V was clipped by 0 bases and J by 0 bases, with 7 bases between them.

This clonotype was seen at least ten times. The rearrangement joins TRBV28 to TRBJ2-3; the D gene is possibly TRBD2 (6 bases). Germline V gene lookup returns CDR1 MDHEN and CDR2 SYDVKM. V was clipped by 3 bases and J by 4 bases, with 11 bases between them. This CDR3 spans 14 amino acids. The CDR3 DNA is TGTGCCAGCAGTTTTGACCGGGAGTCAGATACGCAGTATTTT. This gives the protein CASSFDRESDTQYF.

In this sample, this clonotype turned up a few times. This chain connects TRBV6-5 to TRBJ2-7; D is possibly TRBD1 or TRBD2 (5 bases each). The CDR3 loop spans 16 amino acids. Trimming removed 0 bases at V and 9 bases at J, with 21 bases between. Germline V CDR1 and CDR2: MNHEY, SVGAGI. This CDR3 is CASSYSSRGAAQAQYF. The CDR3 bases are TGTGCCAGCAGTTACTCGTCCCGAGGGGCAGCCCAGGCGCAGTACTTC.

This clonotype was picked up many times. The chain has TRBV11-2 and TRBJ2-1; 9 nucleotides match TRBD2. In germline, CDR1 is SGHAT, CDR2 FQNNGV. This CDR3 contains 14 residues. V was clipped by 3 bases and J by 8 bases; unmatched bases: 5. The CDR3 region is CASSLSSGADEQFF. The CDR3 nucleotides read TGTGCCAGCAGCTTGTCTAGCGGGGCGGATGAGCAGTTCTTC.